This T cell receptor (beta chain) came from a study of T cells in Graves' hyperthyroidism and ophthalmopathy. Trimming took 0 bases from V and 8 from J; bases not matched to a gene: 2. The CDR3 is made up of 15 amino acids. Germline CDR1 and CDR2: MDHEN and SYDVKM. The investigators amplified TCR beta CDR3 regions from RNA transcripts. The HTBI set primed first-round TCR CDR3 RT-PCR. TCRdb analysed the multiplex PCR reads with MiXCR anew, one entry per CDR3 protein. Of approximately 410,000 distinct CDR3 sequences listed, roughly 13% were seen once; the top ten hold approximately 5.8%. This clonotype appeared many times.

The V and J genes are TRBV28 and TRBJ1-6; TRBD1 matches at 9 bases. This receptor was obtained from a woman under 30 with Graves' hyperthyroidism. Material: blood. CDR3 residues: CASSLWDRGDSPLHF. In DNA, the CDR3 is TGTGCCAGCAGTTTATGGGACAGGGGTGATTCACCCCTCCACTTT. The full variable domain, completed using reference TRBV28 and TRBJ1-6, is DVKVTQSSRYLVKRTGEKVFLECVQDMDHENMFWYRQDPGLGLRLIYFSYDVKMKEKGDIPEGYSVSREKKERFSLILESASTNQTSMYLCASSLWDRGDSPLHFGNGTRLTVT.